The subject of this entry is one T cell receptor beta chain. Its antigen is undetermined. This specimen comes from a study of cytomegalovirus exposure and HLA in healthy donors. PCR employed 60 Vbeta and 13 Jbeta primers. This table comes from immunoSEQ multiplex PCR, and its TCRdb copy is limited to in-frame clones, with some not included. In all, the sample yields 35,000 to 45,000 clones. V gave up 2 bases and J gave up 5 bases, with 15 bases separating them. From germline, CDR1 is MNHNS and CDR2 SASEGT. The CDR3 sequence is 15 residues long. Study-wide points: In a later analysis, at a false discovery rate of 0.05, some 15,000 TCR beta sequences were associated with HLA alleles.

The sample consisted of PBMCs. The V call is TRBV6-1, the J call TRBJ1-1; no reliable D call. The source is a male donor in good health and CMV-seronegative. The CDR3 reads CASSEIGWAGTEAFF. As DNA, the CDR3 is TGTGCCAGCAGTGAAATAGGTTGGGCGGGTACTGAAGCTTTCTTT.